The present entry profiles one T cell receptor (beta chain) with its context. The data belong to a study of OX40 agonist ivuxolimab in advanced cancers. Clones were sequenced by immunoSEQ multiplex PCR, and TCRdb holds only the in-frame ones, with some missing. The data hold roughly 86,000 clones, with 80% to 95% observed a single time. V was clipped by 5 bases and J by 0 bases; unmatched bases: 13. In germline, CDR1 is MDHEN, CDR2 SYDVKM. This CDR3 has 18 amino acids. The chain links TRBV28 to TRBJ2-7; TRBD2 matches at 10 bases. The specimen comprised CD4+ or CD8+ T cells sorted from blood, sampled in a trial of the OX40 agonist ivuxolimab. The TCR sequence derives from an adult with an advanced solid tumor such as melanoma, head and neck, liver or kidney cancer. The DNA of the CDR3 is TGTGCCAGCAGTCTACCGGCGAGCGGGAGGGCCCGCTCCTACGAGCAGTACTTC. It specifies CASSLPASGRARSYEQYF.